Each of the 28 T cell receptor beta chains below was sequenced from the same sample in a study of blood T cell repertoires in COVID-19. The assay was immunoSEQ multiplex PCR, and TCRdb's table has in-frame clones only and misses some. The repertoire consists of tens of thousands of clones, with 70% to 90% occurring once and the leading ten covering about a tenth. The sample comprised peripheral blood. The receptors here all came from a human donor in a cohort sampled during active COVID-19.

V is TRBV6-5 and J is TRBJ1-2; 9 bases agree with TRBD1. The CDR3 runs 15 residues. Trimming removed 6 bases from V and 2 bases from J; junction bases left unmatched: 7. Germline-derived CDR1 and CDR2 are MNHEY and SVGAGI. The CDR3 DNA reads as TGTGCCAGCAGCCGGTCCGGGACAGGGAACTATGGCTACACCTTC. This translates into CASSRSGTGNYGYTF.

The rearrangement links TRBV5-4 to TRBJ2-7; TRBD1 matches at 7 bases. The germline V gene encodes CDR1 SGHNT and CDR2 YYREEE (reference sequence). The CDR3 sequence is 17 residues long. Trimming at V came to 4 bases and at J to 3 bases, leaving 16 bases not matched to a gene. CDR3 amino acids: CASSQGQGVIGGYEQYF. CDR3 sequence (DNA): TGTGCCAGCAGCCAGGGGCAGGGGGTAATTGGGGGCTACGAGCAGTACTTC.

The J gene is TRBJ1-6, the V gene TRBV27; D is uncertain. The germline V and J ends were trimmed by 3 bases and 0 bases, with 12 bases remaining between them. The CDR3 is made up of 17 amino acids. Germline values: CDR1 MNHEY, CDR2 SMNVEV (reference sequence). The CDR3 coding sequence is TGTGCCAGCAGTTTCGGGAAAGGGAGCTCCTATAATTCACCCCTCCACTTT. Its protein is CASSFGKGSSYNSPLHF.

The chain combines TRBV5-1 with TRBJ2-7, with 8 bases identical to TRBD2. J lost 5 bases, V lost 2 bases, and 6 bases had no gene match. This CDR3 comprises 14 residues. Germline V gives CDR1 SGHRS, CDR2 YFSETQ. The DNA for the CDR3 is TGCGCCAGCAGCTTCTCTCCGGGGGGGGACGAGCAGTACTTC. It specifies CASSFSPGGDEQYF.

The rearrangement links TRBV7-8 to TRBJ2-3; TRBD2 agrees at 7 bases. The germline gives CDR1 SGHVS, CDR2 FQNEAQ. The length of the CDR3 is 14 residues. With V trimmed by 5 bases and J by 5 bases, 7 bases remained unmatched. CDR3 coding DNA: TGTGCCAGCAGCCGAGGACTAGACTTAGATACGCAGTATTTT. Translating gives CASSRGLDLDTQYF.

This clone was seen a single time. The chain employs TRBV5-1 and TRBJ2-3, with 8 bases matching TRBD1. CDR1 is SGHRS, CDR2 YFSETQ, per germline. CDR3 length equals 14 residues. Trimming took 5 bases from V and 6 from J; bases not matched to a gene: 8. CDR3 DNA sequence: TGCGCCAGCAGACAAGGGACAGGAAGGGATACGCAGTATTTT. This sequence encodes CASRQGTGRDTQYF. Complete variable domain (other parts from reference TRBV5-1 and TRBJ2-3): KAGVTQTPRYLIKTRGQQVTLSCSPISGHRSVSWYQQTPGQGLQFLFEYFSETQRNKGNFPGRFSGRQFSNSRSEMNVSTLELGDSALYLCASRQGTGRDTQYFGPGTRLTVL.

V gene TRBV4-1 combines with J gene TRBJ2-7; TRBD1 agrees at 7 bases. V was pared by 1 base and J by 5 bases, with 8 bases of the junction left unmatched. CDR3 length: 15 residues. CDR1 is MGHRA and CDR2 is YSYEKL in the germline V gene. CDR3 sequence: CASSQVPGTVNEQYF. The CDR3 DNA reads TGCGCCAGCAGCCAAGTTCCAGGGACAGTCAACGAGCAGTACTTC.

The rearrangement joins TRBV7-8 to TRBJ1-2; perhaps TRBD1 as D (5 bases). V lost 7 bases, J lost 7 bases, and 16 bases lay in between. Germline V lookup: CDR1 SGHVS, CDR2 FQNEAQ. This CDR3 comprises 13 residues. CDR3 nucleotides: TGTGCCAGCACCCCTCTCGGGGGTGGTGGCTACACCTTC. It encodes CASTPLGGGGYTF.

The chain carries TRBV7-2 and TRBJ1-2, with D unresolved. V dropped 3 bases and J dropped 7 bases, with 9 bases sitting between them. This CDR3 has 12 amino acids. The germline V gene encodes CDR1 SGHTA and CDR2 FQGNSA. The CDR3 nucleotides are TGTGCCAGCAGCTTTCAAACTGCTGGCTACACCTTC. Translating it yields CASSFQTAGYTF.

This clone showed up just once. The V gene is TRBV7-8, the J gene TRBJ2-5; 7 bases line up with TRBD1. This CDR3 has 14 residues. With 4 bases clipped from V and 4 bases from J, the junction kept 6 bases outside the gene matches. CDR1 is SGHVS, CDR2 FQNEAQ, per germline. CDR3 residues: CASSSRGQGETQYF. CDR3 nucleotides: TGTGCCAGCAGCTCGAGGGGGCAGGGAGAGACCCAGTACTTC.

CDR3 loop: CASVGQGYGYTF. The DNA for the CDR3 is TGTGCCAGCGTCGGACAGGGTTATGGCTACACCTTC. The chain couples TRBV11-2 to TRBJ1-2, with TRBD1 matching 8 bases. Per germline, CDR1 SGHAT and CDR2 FQNNGV. The CDR3 is 12 amino acids. V shed 8 bases and J 5 bases; nucleotides not matched to a gene: 4.

The chain uses TRBV2 and TRBJ2-1; D is perhaps TRBD2 (6 bases). The germline CDR1 and CDR2 sequences are SNHLY and FYNNEI. Trimming stripped 4 bases from V and 3 bases from J, with 13 bases between. This CDR3 contains 15 residues. This chain's CDR3 is CASSGGSGHYNEQFF. The CDR3, as DNA: TGTGCCAGCAGTGGGGGTAGCGGCCACTACAATGAGCAGTTCTTC.

There are a few counts of this clone. The CDR3 sequence: CASSEAQVVSYNEQFF. The CDR3 nucleotides are TGTGCCAGCAGTGAAGCCCAGGTCGTCTCCTACAATGAGCAGTTCTTC. The chain carries TRBV6-1 and TRBJ2-1, with D unclear. V was shortened by 0 bases and J by 0 bases, with 9 bases between the two germline ends. The CDR3 is 16 amino acids. The germline V gene encodes CDR1 MNHNS and CDR2 SASEGT.

The chain has TRBV5-8 and TRBJ1-6; TRBD1 matches 7 bases. The CDR3 spans 13 residues. J gave up 4 bases and V 9 bases, and 4 bases lay outside the gene matches. Germline V gene sequence: CDR1 SGHTS, CDR2 YDEGEE. The CDR3 DNA follows: TGTGCCAACCGGGGACAGTATAATTCACCCCTCCACTTT. Translating gives CANRGQYNSPLHF. The complete variable domain, with remaining parts taken from reference TRBV5-8 and TRBJ1-6, reads EAGVTQSPTHLIKTRGQQATLRCSPISGHTSVYWYQQALGLGLQFLLWYDEGEERNRGNFPPRFSGRQFPNYSSELNVNALELEDSALYLCANRGQYNSPLHFGNGTRLTVT.

This chain links TRBV19 with TRBJ2-5, with D perhaps TRBD2 (5 bases). CDR1 is LNHDA, CDR2 SQIVND, per germline (reference sequence). This CDR3 is built from 14 residues. The ends were cut back, 5 bases at V and 2 bases at J, with 12 bases in the middle. This CDR3 reads CASSPGLVQETQYF. The DNA for the CDR3 is TGTGCCAGTAGTCCAGGACTGGTACAAGAGACCCAGTACTTC.

The V call is TRBV7-8, the J call TRBJ2-2, with a possible D match to TRBD2 (5 bases). The CDR3 extends over 15 amino acids. From germline, CDR1 is SGHVS and CDR2 FQNEAQ. V lost 4 bases to trimming and J lost 4 bases, with 13 bases between them. Here the CDR3 reads CASSSMTMPTGELFF. The CDR3 DNA sequence: TGTGCCAGCAGCTCAATGACTATGCCCACCGGGGAGCTGTTTTTT.

V and J are TRBV12-3 or TRBV12-4 and TRBJ2-5, with TRBD2 matching over 8 bases. This CDR3 is 13 amino acids long. The ends lost 7 bases at V and 4 bases at J; junction bases unmatched: 5. The CDR3 region is CASNTGGRETQYF. The CDR3 bases are TGTGCCAGCAATACGGGGGGGCGAGAGACCCAGTACTTC.

The rearrangement joins TRBV2 to TRBJ1-1, with TRBD1 identical over 9 bases. V shed 6 bases and J 4 bases; nucleotides not matched to a gene: 6. Germline CDR1 reads SNHLY; CDR2 reads FYNNEI. CDR3 length equals 14 residues. The CDR3 region has the DNA TGTGCCAGCAGGAGACAGGGGGGCGGCACTGAAGCTTTCTTT. This encodes CASRRQGGGTEAFF.

This chain links TRBV6-5 with TRBJ2-7, with 12 bases matching TRBD1. J gave up 6 bases and V 6 bases, and 6 bases lay outside the gene matches. CDR1 and CDR2 from the germline V gene are MNHEY and SVGAGI. The CDR3 spans 14 residues. CDR3 protein: CASSTGTGGREQYF. In DNA form, the CDR3 reads TGTGCCAGCAGCACCGGGACAGGGGGCCGCGAGCAGTACTTC.

The chain carries TRBV25-1 and TRBJ1-3; a weak D match, TRBD1 (6 bases). The CDR3 consists of 17 residues. V was pared by 6 bases and J by 1 base, with 19 bases between. Germline V CDR1 and CDR2: MGHDK, SYGVNS. The CDR3 DNA follows: TGTGCCAGCAGGGGGTACCCAGGGGCAATGTCTGGAAACACCATATATTTT. Translating it yields CASRGYPGAMSGNTIYF.

This chain uses TRBV11-2 with TRBJ2-5; TRBD1 agrees at 10 bases. CDR3 length: 16 residues. Per the germline V gene, CDR1 is SGHAT and CDR2 is FQNNGV. The junction had 6 bases not matched to a gene; V was cut back by 0 bases and J by 5 bases. The CDR3 here is CASSLEGTGAPETQYF. CDR3 coding DNA: TGTGCCAGCAGCTTAGAGGGGACAGGGGCTCCGGAGACCCAGTACTTC.

The rearrangement links TRBV11-2 to TRBJ1-4; possibly TRBD1 for D (5 bases). This CDR3 region has 16 residues. Germline CDR1 reads SGHAT; CDR2 reads FQNNGV. Trimming removed 1 base at V and 4 bases at J, with 13 bases between. CDR3 amino acids: CASSLGRGSYNEKLFF. CDR3 nucleotide sequence: TGTGCCAGCAGCTTAGGAAGGGGCAGTTATAATGAAAAACTGTTTTTT.

The rearrangement links TRBV29-1 to TRBJ2-2, with D tentatively TRBD1 (6 bases). Per germline, CDR1 SQVTM and CDR2 ANQGSEA. This CDR3 region has 14 residues. V was shortened by 8 bases and J by 2 bases, with 15 bases between the two germline ends. CDR3 bases: TGCAGCATTAGTACAGGGTTAAACACCGGGGAGCTGTTTTTT. Protein: CSISTGLNTGELFF.

The chain couples TRBV2 to TRBJ2-7, with a weak D call TRBD1 (6 bases). Germline V CDR1 and CDR2: SNHLY, FYNNEI. The CDR3 has 13 residues. Trimming cost V 2 bases and J 3 bases, with 8 bases left between them. The CDR3 nucleotides read TGTGCCAGCAGTGAATACAGGGTCTACGAGCAGTACTTC. This translates into CASSEYRVYEQYF. Full variable domain (rest looked up from reference TRBV2 and TRBJ2-7): EPEVTQTPSHQVTQMGQEVILRCVPISNHLYFYWYRQILGQKVEFLVSFYNNEISEKSEIFDDQFSVERPDGSNFTLKIRSTKLEDSAMYFCASSEYRVYEQYFGPGTRLTVT.

The rearrangement joins TRBV7-9 to TRBJ2-7; TRBD2 matches at 8 bases. With V trimmed by 2 bases and J by 4 bases, 4 bases remained unmatched. From germline, CDR1 is SEHNR and CDR2 FQNEAQ (reference sequence). The CDR3 extends over 14 amino acids. As DNA, the CDR3 is TGTGCCAGCAGCTTATTCGGGAGGGATTACGAGCAGTACTTC. Translation gives CASSLFGRDYEQYF.

J is TRBJ2-3 and V is TRBV2, with 12 bases identical to TRBD1. This CDR3 comprises 15 residues. The V gene end was trimmed by 8 bases and the J gene end by 5 bases; junction bases not matched to a gene: 8. Germline V lookup: CDR1 SNHLY, CDR2 FYNNEI. The CDR3 loop is CASHPGQGAQDTQYF. The CDR3 region has the DNA TGTGCCAGCCATCCGGGACAGGGGGCCCAAGATACGCAGTATTTT. Complete variable domain (other parts from reference TRBV2 and TRBJ2-3): EPEVTQTPSHQVTQMGQEVILRCVPISNHLYFYWYRQILGQKVEFLVSFYNNEISEKSEIFDDQFSVERPDGSNFTLKIRSTKLEDSAMYFCASHPGQGAQDTQYFGPGTRLTVL.

The chain uses TRBV12-3 or TRBV12-4 and TRBJ1-5; D is unresolved. The CDR3 extends over 12 amino acids. The V end lost 6 bases, the J end lost 7 bases, and 10 bases lay between the germline ends. The CDR3 coding sequence is TGTGCCAGCAGCCCCCCGCGCCAGCCCCAGCATTTT. It is translated as CASSPPRQPQHF.

This chain uses TRBV11-2 with TRBJ2-1; D gene ambiguous. Per the germline V gene, CDR1 is SGHAT and CDR2 is FQNNGV. V lost 1 base and J lost 0, with 7 bases in between. There are 15 residues in the CDR3. In DNA form, the CDR3 reads TGTGCCAGCAGCTTAGCTCCAGGCTCCTACAATGAGCAGTTCTTC. Translated: CASSLAPGSYNEQFF.